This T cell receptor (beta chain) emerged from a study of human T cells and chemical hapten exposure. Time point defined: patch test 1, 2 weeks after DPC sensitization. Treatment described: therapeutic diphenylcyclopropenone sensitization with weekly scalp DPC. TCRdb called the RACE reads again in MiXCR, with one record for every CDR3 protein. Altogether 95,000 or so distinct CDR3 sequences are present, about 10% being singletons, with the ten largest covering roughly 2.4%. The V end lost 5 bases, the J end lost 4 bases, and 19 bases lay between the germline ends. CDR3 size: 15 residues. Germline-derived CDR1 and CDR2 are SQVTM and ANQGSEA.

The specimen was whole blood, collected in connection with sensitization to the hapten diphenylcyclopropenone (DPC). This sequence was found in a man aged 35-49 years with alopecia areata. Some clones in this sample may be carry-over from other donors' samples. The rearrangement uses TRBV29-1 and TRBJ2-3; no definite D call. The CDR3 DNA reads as TGCAGCGTTCCCGGTCGGCAGGCGGTCGCAGATACGCAGTATTTT. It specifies CSVPGRQAVADTQYF.